This T cell receptor (beta chain) was profiled in a study of Graves' ophthalmopathy and Graves' hyperthyroidism. Study conclusions and caveats: The model predicted progression of ophthalmopathy with a sensitivity of roughly 70%, and its specificity was 72% to 80%.

This clonotype was picked up a small number of times. Its antigen is not known. Amplification from RNA transcripts yielded the TCR beta CDR3 regions. The first-round RT-PCR employed HTBI primers together with the Qiagen OneStep RT-PCR kit. A multiplex PCR was then performed as the second round. TCRdb re-derived calls from the multiplex PCR reads in MiXCR, one entry per CDR3 protein. Of 620,000 or so distinct CDR3 sequences in the sample, about 20% were seen once. V lost 4 bases and J 0 bases, leaving 20 bases between the germline ends. The germline V gene has CDR1 SGHRS and CDR2 YFSETQ. The CDR3 consists of 18 residues.

This receptor was taken from a woman aged 18 to 35 with stable Graves' hyperthyroidism. Some clones in this sample may be carry-over from other donors' samples. The rearrangement uses TRBV5-1 and TRBJ2-4; a weak D match, TRBD1 (5 bases). Sequenced: peripheral blood. For the CDR3, the DNA is TGCGCCAGCAGCGCGGAAATCCTGGGGCCTTTAGCCAAAAACATTCAGTACTTC. Protein sequence: CASSAEILGPLAKNIQYF.